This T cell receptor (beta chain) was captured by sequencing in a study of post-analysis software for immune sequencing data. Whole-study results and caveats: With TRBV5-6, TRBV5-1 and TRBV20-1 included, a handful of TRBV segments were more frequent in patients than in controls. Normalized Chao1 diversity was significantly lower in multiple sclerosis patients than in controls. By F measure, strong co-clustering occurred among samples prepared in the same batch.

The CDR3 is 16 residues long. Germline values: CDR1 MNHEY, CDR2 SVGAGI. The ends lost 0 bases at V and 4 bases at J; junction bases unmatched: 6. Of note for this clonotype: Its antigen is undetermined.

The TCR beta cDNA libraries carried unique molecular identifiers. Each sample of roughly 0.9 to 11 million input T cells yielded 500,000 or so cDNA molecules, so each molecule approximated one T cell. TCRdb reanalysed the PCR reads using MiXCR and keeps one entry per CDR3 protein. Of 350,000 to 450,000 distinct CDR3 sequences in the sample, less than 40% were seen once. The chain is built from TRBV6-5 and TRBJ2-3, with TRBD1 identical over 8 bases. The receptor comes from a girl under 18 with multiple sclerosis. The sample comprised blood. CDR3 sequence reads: CASSYSSGTGSDTQYF. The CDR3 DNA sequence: TGTGCCAGCAGTTACTCGTCCGGGACAGGTTCAGATACGCAGTATTTT.